One and the same sample provided the 23 T cell receptor beta chains below, sequenced in a study of blood T cell repertoires in COVID-19. Sequencing used immunoSEQ multiplex PCR; TCRdb keeps in-frame clones, though not all of them. The data show 70,000 or so clones, with approximately 90% seen just once and about 1.4% held by the top ten. Sequenced material: peripheral blood. These receptors all stem from a human donor in a cohort sampled during active COVID-19.

V and J are TRBV5-1 and TRBJ2-7, with 7 positions matching TRBD2. Germline V CDR1 and CDR2: SGHRS, YFSETQ. J lost 2 bases, V lost 0 bases, and 2 bases had no gene match. The CDR3 length is 14 residues. CDR3 DNA sequence: TGCGCCAGCAGCTTGGATCGGGGGGCCTACGAGCAGTACTTC. It is translated as CASSLDRGAYEQYF.

This clone was observed once. This chain uses TRBV27 with TRBJ1-4, with D unclear. CDR3 size: 14 residues. Germline CDR1 reads MNHEY; CDR2 reads SMNVEV (reference sequence). V dropped 8 bases and J dropped 4 bases, with 14 bases sitting between them. In DNA form, the CDR3 reads TGTGCCAGCGGCCGGAGGGATGGTAATGAAAAACTGTTTTTT. This encodes CASGRRDGNEKLFF.

This clone was counted between two and nine times. The chain combines TRBV18 with TRBJ1-5; 7 bases align to TRBD1. This CDR3 contains 14 residues. V shed 4 bases, J shed 1 base, and the junction held 1 base outside the gene matches. Germline V gives CDR1 KGHSH, CDR2 LQKENI. CDR3 sequence: CASSQGQSNQPQHF. DNA of the CDR3: TGTGCCAGCTCACAGGGACAGAGCAATCAGCCCCAGCATTTT.

The genes are TRBV6-5 and TRBJ2-2; the match to TRBD1 covers 8 bases. The CDR3 is made up of 12 amino acids. The junction had 0 bases not matched to a gene; V was cut back by 6 bases and J by 6 bases. Germline loops: CDR1 MNHEY, CDR2 SVGAGI. CDR3 sequence reads: CASRQGAGELFF. As DNA, the CDR3 is TGTGCCAGCAGACAGGGGGCCGGGGAGCTGTTTTTT.

The chain links TRBV7-2 to TRBJ2-2, with TRBD1 matching 9 bases. The CDR3 is made up of 14 amino acids. CDR1 and CDR2 from the germline V gene are SGHTA and FQGNSA. The trim removed 5 bases at V and 4 bases at J, leaving 2 bases unmatched. DNA for the CDR3: TGTGCCAGCAGCGCGGGACAGGGCACCGGGGAGCTGTTTTTT. Its translation is CASSAGQGTGELFF.

The CDR3 DNA follows: TGTGCCACCAGCAGAGATCGACAGGGCTATGGCTACACCTTC. This codes for CATSRDRQGYGYTF. V and J are TRBV15 and TRBJ1-2; TRBD1 aligns across 7 bases. V shed 0 bases, J shed 4 bases, and the junction held 2 bases outside the gene matches. Germline loops: CDR1 LNHNV, CDR2 YYDKDF (reference sequence). The CDR3 extends over 14 amino acids.

The chain combines TRBV4-1 with TRBJ2-5; TRBD2 matches 8 bases. There are 16 residues in the CDR3. Losses at the gene ends were 3 bases for V and 2 bases for J; bases not matched to a gene: 8. Germline assignment: CDR1 MGHRA and CDR2 YSYEKL. The CDR3 loop is CASSQGMTSAQETQYF. Written as DNA, the CDR3 is TGCGCCAGCAGCCAGGGGATGACTAGCGCGCAAGAGACCCAGTACTTC.

This chain links TRBV6-6 with TRBJ2-3, with 7 bases fitting TRBD1. The CDR3 runs 15 residues. CDR1 is MNHNY and CDR2 is SVGAGI in the germline V gene (reference sequence). The V segment lost 6 bases and the J segment 0 bases; nucleotides outside the gene matches: 6. The CDR3 loop is CASRLGGASTDTQYF. DNA for the CDR3: TGTGCCAGCAGACTAGGGGGCGCTAGCACAGATACGCAGTATTTT.

The chain uses TRBV24-1 and TRBJ2-2; 10 bases fit TRBD2. The CDR3 is 15 residues long. CDR1 is KGHDR and CDR2 is SFDVKD in the germline V gene. Trimming took 10 bases from V and 3 from J; bases not matched to a gene: 7. This chain's CDR3 is CATEREGLDTGELFF. The CDR3 DNA reads TGTGCCACTGAGCGGGAGGGCCTGGACACCGGGGAGCTGTTTTTT.

Only one count was recorded for this clone. This chain links TRBV19 with TRBJ2-2; 7 positions match TRBD2. The length of the CDR3 is 17 residues. The V segment lost 0 bases and the J segment 0 bases; nucleotides outside the gene matches: 4. CDR1 is LNHDA and CDR2 is SQIVND in the germline V gene (reference sequence). The CDR3 coding sequence is TGTGCCAGTAGTATAGATCAAGGGAGGGCGAACACCGGGGAGCTGTTTTTT. This translates into CASSIDQGRANTGELFF.

Of note for this clone: The germline gene is not matched at one end of the junction; a read error may be the cause. The rearrangement links TRBV9 to TRBJ2-2; 10 nucleotides line up with TRBD2. CDR1 and CDR2 (germline): SGDLS, YYNGEE. The CDR3 totals 16 residues. The CDR3 DNA reads TGTGCCAGCAGCTCCCATAGCGGGAGGAACGCCGGGGAGCTGTTTTTT. The encoded protein is CASSSHSGRNAGELFF.

The chain employs TRBV11-2 and TRBJ2-7; no firm D call. With 5 bases removed from V and 6 bases from J, the gap between germline ends came to 11 bases. This CDR3 has 12 amino acids. Germline CDR1 SGHAT, CDR2 FQNNGV. CDR3 residues: CASSQGGGEQYV. Written as DNA, the CDR3 is TGTGCCAGCAGCCAAGGCGGCGGCGAGCAGTACGTC.

The chain employs TRBV5-1 and TRBJ2-2; 11 positions agree with TRBD2. The germline V gene encodes CDR1 SGHRS and CDR2 YFSETQ. V dropped 1 base and J dropped 5; count of bases not matched to a gene: 7. The CDR3 is 17 amino acids. The CDR3 DNA reads TGCGCCAGCAGCTTGCCCCTAGCGGGAGGTGGAACCGGGGAGCTGTTTTTT. Translating it yields CASSLPLAGGGTGELFF.

The chain carries TRBV3-1 (or the pseudogene TRBV3-2) and TRBJ2-1; 9 nucleotides align to TRBD2. V trimming: 7 bases; J trimming: 7 bases; junction bases outside the gene matches: 14. This CDR3 contains 16 residues. CDR1 is LGHDT and CDR2 is YNNKEL in the germline V gene (reference sequence). This CDR3 is CASTGLAGGRRNEQFF. As DNA, the CDR3 is TGTGCCAGCACTGGTTTGGCGGGAGGGCGAAGGAATGAGCAGTTCTTC.

V is TRBV11-2 and J is TRBJ2-1; D gene ambiguous. Trimming took 4 bases from V and 8 from J, leaving 12 bases between them. The V gene's germline CDR1 is SGHAT and CDR2 FQNNGV. The CDR3 has 13 residues. As DNA, the CDR3 is TGTGCCAGCAGCTCATATACTAACGATGAGCAGTTCTTC. Amino acids: CASSSYTNDEQFF.

The chain employs TRBV5-1 and TRBJ2-3, with 12 bases matching TRBD2. Trimming at V came to 0 bases and at J to 4 bases, leaving 6 bases not matched to a gene. The length of the CDR3 is 17 residues. In germline, CDR1 is SGHRS, CDR2 YFSETQ. The CDR3 loop reads CASSLAQLAGGADTQYF. DNA for the CDR3: TGCGCCAGCAGCTTGGCCCAACTAGCGGGAGGAGCAGATACGCAGTATTTT. The variable domain in full, completed from reference TRBV5-1 and TRBJ2-3, reads KAGVTQTPRYLIKTRGQQVTLSCSPISGHRSVSWYQQTPGQGLQFLFEYFSETQRNKGNFPGRFSGRQFSNSRSEMNVSTLELGDSALYLCASSLAQLAGGADTQYFGPGTRLTVL.

This chain uses TRBV7-2 with TRBJ2-2; 12 bases align to TRBD1. V lost 5 bases, J lost 3 bases, and 7 bases stayed unmatched. Germline CDR1 is SGHTA and CDR2 is FQGNSA. The CDR3 has 17 residues. CDR3 region: CASSPGTGGADTGELFF. DNA for the CDR3: TGTGCCAGCAGCCCCGGGACAGGGGGCGCGGACACCGGGGAGCTGTTTTTT.

V usage is TRBV15 and J usage is TRBJ1-1; no firm D call. The CDR3 is 13 residues long. From germline, CDR1 is LNHNV and CDR2 YYDKDF (reference sequence). Trimming cost V 0 bases and J 5 bases, with 7 bases left between them. The CDR3, as DNA: TGTGCCACCAGCAGAGACTATACGACTGAAGCTTTCTTT. Translated, it gives CATSRDYTTEAFF.

This clone was seen a single time. V usage is TRBV6-5 and J usage is TRBJ1-2; 10 positions match TRBD1. The germline V gene has CDR1 MNHEY and CDR2 SVGAGI. This CDR3 spans 15 amino acids. V dropped 7 bases and J dropped 2; count of bases not matched to a gene: 7. This CDR3 reads CASMTPGQGNYGYTF. The DNA for the CDR3 is TGTGCCAGCATGACCCCGGGACAGGGGAACTATGGCTACACCTTC.

The V call is TRBV14, the J call TRBJ2-3, with 12 bases identical to TRBD2. V gave up 1 base and J gave up 0 bases; unmatched junction bases: 5. This CDR3 comprises 18 residues. Germline values: CDR1 SGHDN, CDR2 FVKESK. CDR3 in DNA: TGTGCCAGCAGCCAAGGACTAGCGGGAGAGGAGAGCACAGATACGCAGTATTTT. Its translation: CASSQGLAGEESTDTQYF.

The V and J genes are TRBV27 and TRBJ1-4; 7 bases are shared with TRBD1. Germline V lookup: CDR1 MNHEY, CDR2 SMNVEV (reference sequence). Trimming cost V 6 bases and J 7 bases; bases outside gene matches: 11. The CDR3 extends over 15 amino acids. The CDR3 nucleotides are TGTGCCAGCAGGAGCGCATCCGGGACAGCTGAAAAACTGTTTTTT. As protein: CASRSASGTAEKLFF.

This sequence joins TRBV7-6 and TRBJ1-3, with 7 positions matching TRBD1. The CDR3 has 14 amino acids. CDR1 is SGHVS and CDR2 is FNYEAQ in the germline V gene. Trimming removed 5 bases from V and 3 bases from J; junction bases left unmatched: 4. Here the CDR3 reads CASSRDRLGNTIYF. The CDR3 DNA reads as TGTGCCAGCAGCCGGGACAGACTTGGAAACACCATATATTTT.

The V gene is TRBV24-1, the J gene TRBJ2-1; D not resolved. This CDR3 comprises 13 residues. From germline, CDR1 is KGHDR and CDR2 SFDVKD. The V and J ends lost 4 bases and 8 bases respectively, with 11 bases between them. The CDR3 nucleotides read TGTGCCACCAGTGAAACGAGCCTCGATGAGCAGTTCTTC. It codes for CATSETSLDEQFF.